The rows below give T cell receptor beta chains drawn from one sample of a study of T cell changes during pregnancy in multiple sclerosis. Here immunoSEQ multiplex PCR was the method, and the copy in TCRdb shows in-frame clones only, minus some. The sample carries around 28,000 clones, roughly nine tenths recorded once. The sample consisted of CD4+ T cells from peripheral blood mononuclear cells, taken in the first trimester of pregnancy. These receptors were obtained from a female donor in good health, enrolled as a control in a pregnancy study. CDR3s include the opening cysteine and the closing phenylalanine or tryptophan. Each record gives: J gene, V gene, CDR3 protein.

J gene: TRBJ2-1
V gene: TRBV7-8
CDR3 protein: CASSPTDRGTEQFF

J gene: TRBJ2-5
V gene: TRBV2
CDR3 protein: CASNGFVQGGQQYF

J gene: TRBJ1-2
V gene: TRBV4-1
CDR3 protein: CASSQDPGQGTYGYTF

J gene: TRBJ1-1
V gene: TRBV5-6
CDR3 protein: CASSGGGGLRTEAFF

J gene: TRBJ2-1
V gene: TRBV6-1
CDR3 protein: CASSPPPGGYNEQFF

J gene: TRBJ2-1
V gene: TRBV28
CDR3 protein: CASTQAGNEQFF

J gene: TRBJ1-5
V gene: TRBV10-2
CDR3 protein: CASSESFGGHQPQHF

J gene: TRBJ2-3
V gene: TRBV30
CDR3 protein: CAWSLGGTTTDTQYF

J gene: TRBJ2-3
V gene: TRBV29-1
CDR3 protein: CSVVYSADTQYF

J gene: TRBJ2-2
V gene: TRBV2
CDR3 protein: CASSGEESTGELFF

J gene: TRBJ2-1
V gene: TRBV5-4
CDR3 protein: CASRGQGGRQFF